This T cell receptor beta chain stems from a study of blood T cell repertoires in COVID-19 (dated by TCRdb to 2019 to 2021). The study in broad terms: Collaborator samples came from the United States, Italy and Spain and covered acute and convalescent phases of COVID-19. The material from the prospective study consisted of cDNA or gDNA derived from T cells, B-cell-depleted T cells, or PBMCs. Deeply sampled blood TCRbeta repertoires from subjects exposed to, actively infected with, or recovered from COVID-19 were included in the dataset. A freely available public database, intended as a resource for researchers studying the immune response to SARS-CoV-2, is where the repertoires were released. The samples were drawn from two sources: the first 160 participants of the ongoing ImmuneRACE study, and 1,000 to 1,500 subjects contributed by 6 global collaborators. The sample metadata nearly always contained a de-identified subject ID, COVID-19 status, age in years and sex. Where available, HLA class I and class II types were taken from metadata supplied by the sample provider and were not determined by assay-based typing.

The immunoSEQ Assay, a bias-controlled multiplex PCR, was used to amplify TCRbeta CDR3 regions from genomic DNA. The study's own analysis went as follows. Within the assay, amplification of reference gene primers was used to estimate how many nucleated cells each sample contained. Sequence reads were collapsed and filtered to measure the absolute abundance of every unique TCRbeta CDR3 rearrangement. For each sample, productive Simpson clonality was calculated as the square root of Simpson's diversity index over productive rearrangements. Not all clones reach the TCRdb copy of this immuneACCESS table, which keeps in-frame sequences only. Checked studies attribute under half of the gap to unresolved V genes and leave the rest unexplained. V and J calls and clone size follow that table, whereas D and trimming were derived from the DNA. Counted in this sample were just over 350,000 clones; approximately 86% of them appeared once. About 7% of the sample lies in the top ten.

Beyond this particular receptor, the publication reports: Clinical and demographic metadata were provided uncurated, with the amount varying by source and participant.

One collaborating source in Seattle enrolled patients while the patients were actively infected and followed the patients over time throughout the course of disease. The collaborating institutions used their own protocols to collect whole blood in K2EDTA tubes. Collaborator samples were shipped for TCRbeta analysis as frozen whole blood, isolated PBMCs, or DNA extracted from either sample type. Regarding this clone: The clone's antigen remains unknown. No qualities accompany the bases; no much larger clone lies one base away.

Trimming at the junction amounts to 2 bases on V and 1 base on J, and the germline ends lie 8 bases apart. From the germline V gene, CDR1 is SGHTA and CDR2 is FQGNSA. Reading from cysteine to phenylalanine, the CDR3 counts 14 amino acids. Only the CDR3 DNA stays, 42 bases, in frame from base 1. Sequencing was done on a sample of peripheral blood. The source of this sequence is a woman aged 55-70 years with COVID-19, enrolled during active disease. The rearranged segments are TRBV7-2 and TRBJ1-1, with no confident D gene call. CDR3 reads: CASSLIQSNTEAFF. The nucleotide sequence is given as TGTGCCAGCAGCTTAATACAGTCGAACACTGAAGCTTTCTTT.